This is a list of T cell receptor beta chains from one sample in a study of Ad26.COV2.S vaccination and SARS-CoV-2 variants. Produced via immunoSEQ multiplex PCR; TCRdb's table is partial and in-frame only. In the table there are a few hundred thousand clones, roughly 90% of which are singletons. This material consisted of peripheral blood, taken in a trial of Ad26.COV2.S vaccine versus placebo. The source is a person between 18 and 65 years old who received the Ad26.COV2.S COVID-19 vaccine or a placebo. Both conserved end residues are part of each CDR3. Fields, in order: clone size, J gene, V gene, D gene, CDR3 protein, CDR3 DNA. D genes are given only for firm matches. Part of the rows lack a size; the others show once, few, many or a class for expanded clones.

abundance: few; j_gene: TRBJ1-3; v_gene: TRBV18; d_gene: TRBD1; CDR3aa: CASSPLLGQGSGNTIYF; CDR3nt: TGTGCCAGCTCACCACTCCTGGGACAGGGCTCTGGAAACACCATATATTTT
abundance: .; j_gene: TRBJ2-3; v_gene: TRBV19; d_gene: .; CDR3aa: CASSPTASTDTQYF; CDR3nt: TGTGCCAGTAGTCCTACAGCGAGCACAGATACGCAGTATTTT
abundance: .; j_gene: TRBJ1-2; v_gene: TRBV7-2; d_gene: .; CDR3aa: CASSLTPSRGGGGYTF; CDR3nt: TGTGCCAGCAGCTTAACGCCCTCGAGGGGCGGGGGTGGCTACACCTTC
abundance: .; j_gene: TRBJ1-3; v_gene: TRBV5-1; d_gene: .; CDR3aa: CASSLSAGNTIYF; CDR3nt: TGCGCCAGCAGCTTGTCGGCGGGAAACACCATATATTTT
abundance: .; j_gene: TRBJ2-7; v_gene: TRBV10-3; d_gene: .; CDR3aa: CATLKTRDLYEQYF; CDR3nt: TGTGCCACCCTAAAAACCCGGGACCTCTACGAGCAGTACTTC
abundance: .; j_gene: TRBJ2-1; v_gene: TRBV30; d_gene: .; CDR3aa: CAWSVERAYNEQFF; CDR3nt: TGTGCCTGGAGTGTAGAGCGGGCCTACAATGAGCAGTTCTTC
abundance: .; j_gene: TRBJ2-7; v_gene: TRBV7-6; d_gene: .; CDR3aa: CASSLSTGSYEQYF; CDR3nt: TGTGCCAGCAGCTTATCCACCGGTTCCTACGAGCAGTACTTC
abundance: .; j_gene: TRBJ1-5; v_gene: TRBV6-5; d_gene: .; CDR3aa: CASSVSGQGNQHF; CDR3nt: TGTGCCAGCTCGGTTTCGGGGCAGGGGAACCAGCATTTT
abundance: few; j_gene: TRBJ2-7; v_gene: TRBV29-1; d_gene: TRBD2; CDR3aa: CSVGLAGQPQRF; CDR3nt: TGCAGCGTTGGACTAGCGGGGCAACCTCAACGGTTC
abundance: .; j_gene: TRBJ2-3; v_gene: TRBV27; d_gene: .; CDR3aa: CASSSGLSTDTQYF; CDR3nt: TGTGCCAGCAGTTCTGGACTCAGCACAGATACGCAGTATTTT
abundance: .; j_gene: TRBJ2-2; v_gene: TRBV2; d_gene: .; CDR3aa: CASSGYANTGELFF; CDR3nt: TGTGCCAGCAGTGGGTACGCGAACACCGGGGAGCTGTTTTTT
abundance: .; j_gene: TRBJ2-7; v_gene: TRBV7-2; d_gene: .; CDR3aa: CASSPRGRVGEQYF; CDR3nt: TGTGCCAGCAGCCCTAGGGGCAGGGTTGGCGAGCAGTACTTC
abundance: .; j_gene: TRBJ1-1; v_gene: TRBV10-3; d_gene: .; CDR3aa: CAISGMIDTEAFF; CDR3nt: TGTGCCATCAGCGGAATGATCGACACTGAAGCTTTCTTT
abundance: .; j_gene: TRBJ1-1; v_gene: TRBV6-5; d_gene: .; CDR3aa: CASSRPGGTEAFF; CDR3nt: TGTGCCAGCAGTCGGCCGGGGGGCACTGAAGCTTTCTTT
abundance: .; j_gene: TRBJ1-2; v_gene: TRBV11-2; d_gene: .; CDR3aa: CASSPTNRYGYTF; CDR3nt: TGTGCCAGCAGCCCGACAAACCGGTATGGCTACACCTTC
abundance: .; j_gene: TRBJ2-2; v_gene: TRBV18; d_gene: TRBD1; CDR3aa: CASSQTGTGDTGELFF; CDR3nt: TGTGCCAGCTCACAAACCGGGACAGGGGACACCGGGGAGCTGTTTTTT
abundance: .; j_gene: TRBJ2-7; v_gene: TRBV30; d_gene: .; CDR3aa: CAWSPDGLEQYF; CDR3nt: TGTGCCTGGAGTCCCGACGGGCTCGAGCAGTACTTC
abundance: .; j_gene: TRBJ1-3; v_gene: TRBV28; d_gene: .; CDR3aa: CASSFRPVIEPGNTIYF; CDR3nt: TGTGCCAGCAGTTTTCGACCGGTTATAGAGCCTGGAAACACCATATATTTT
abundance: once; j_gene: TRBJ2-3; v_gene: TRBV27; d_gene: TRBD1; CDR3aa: CASRRQGHLTDTQYF; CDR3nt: TGTGCCAGCAGAAGACAGGGCCATCTCACAGATACGCAGTATTTT
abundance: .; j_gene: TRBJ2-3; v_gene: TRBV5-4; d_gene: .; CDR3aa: CASTPGSVGTDTQYF; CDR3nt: TGTGCCAGCACCCCAGGGAGCGTAGGGACAGATACGCAGTATTTT
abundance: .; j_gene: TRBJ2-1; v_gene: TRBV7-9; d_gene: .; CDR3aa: CASSLTVNEQFF; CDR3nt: TGTGCCAGCAGCTTAACAGTCAATGAGCAGTTCTTC
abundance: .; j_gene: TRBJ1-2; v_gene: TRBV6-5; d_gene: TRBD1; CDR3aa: CASGTGVYGYTF; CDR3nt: TGTGCCAGCGGAACAGGGGTCTATGGCTACACCTTC
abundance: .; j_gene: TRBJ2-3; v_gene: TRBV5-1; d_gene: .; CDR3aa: CASSLPLTDTQYF; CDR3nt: TGCGCCAGCAGCCTCCCCCTGACAGATACGCAGTATTTT
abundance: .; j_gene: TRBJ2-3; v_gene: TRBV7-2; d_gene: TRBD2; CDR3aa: CASSLAGSGVSTDTQYF; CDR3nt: TGTGCCAGCAGCTTAGCGGGGAGCGGGGTGAGCACAGATACGCAGTATTTT
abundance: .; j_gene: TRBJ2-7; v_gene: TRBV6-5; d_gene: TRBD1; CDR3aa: CASSYGDRGYEQYF; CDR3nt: TGTGCCAGCAGTTACGGGGACAGGGGCTACGAGCAGTACTTC
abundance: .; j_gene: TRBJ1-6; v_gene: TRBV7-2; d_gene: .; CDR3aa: CASSLDSYNSPLHF; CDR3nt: TGTGCCAGCAGCCTCGACAGTTATAATTCACCCCTCCACTTT
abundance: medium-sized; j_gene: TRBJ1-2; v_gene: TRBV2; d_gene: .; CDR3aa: CASKPGDPGYTF; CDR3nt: TGTGCCAGCAAACCCGGAGACCCAGGCTACACCTTC
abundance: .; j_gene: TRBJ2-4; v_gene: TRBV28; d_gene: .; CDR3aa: CASSTPSGTPYF; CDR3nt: TGTGCCAGCAGTACTCCCTCCGGGACTCCTTACTTC
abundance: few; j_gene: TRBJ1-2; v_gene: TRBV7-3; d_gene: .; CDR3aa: CASSLGVPPANYGYTF; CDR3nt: TGTGCCAGCAGCTTGGGAGTCCCTCCTGCTAACTATGGCTACACCTTC
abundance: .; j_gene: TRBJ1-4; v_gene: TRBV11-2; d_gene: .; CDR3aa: CASSLVRFQGLPREEKLFF; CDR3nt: TGTGCCAGCAGCTTAGTAAGATTCCAGGGGCTACCGCGGGAGGAAAAACTGTTTTTT
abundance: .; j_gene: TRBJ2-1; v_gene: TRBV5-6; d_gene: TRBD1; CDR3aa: CASTLPGQVLYNEQFF; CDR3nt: TGTGCCAGCACCTTACCGGGACAGGTCCTCTACAATGAGCAGTTCTTC
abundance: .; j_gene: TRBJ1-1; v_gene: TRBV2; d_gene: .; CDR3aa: CASSFEVEAFF; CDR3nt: TGTGCCAGCAGTTTCGAGGTAGAAGCTTTCTTT
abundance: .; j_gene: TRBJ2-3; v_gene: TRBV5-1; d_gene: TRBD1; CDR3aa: CASSPRQGSTDTQYF; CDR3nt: TGCGCCAGCAGCCCAAGACAGGGGAGCACAGATACGCAGTATTTT
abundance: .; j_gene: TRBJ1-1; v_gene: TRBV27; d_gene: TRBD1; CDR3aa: CASSLSTGVGTEAFF; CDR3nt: TGTGCCAGCAGTTTATCGACAGGGGTTGGAACTGAAGCTTTCTTT
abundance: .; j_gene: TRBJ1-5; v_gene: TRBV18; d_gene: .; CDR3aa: CASSPSGSYQPQHF; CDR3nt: TGTGCCAGCTCACCCTCAGGGTCTTATCAGCCCCAGCATTTT
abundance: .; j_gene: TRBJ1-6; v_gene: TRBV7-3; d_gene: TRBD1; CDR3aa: CASSADRANSPLHF; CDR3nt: TGTGCCAGCAGCGCCGACAGGGCCAATTCACCCCTCCACTTT
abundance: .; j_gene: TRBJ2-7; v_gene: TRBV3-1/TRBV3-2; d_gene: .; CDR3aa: CASSQDPVYEQYF; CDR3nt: TGTGCCAGCAGCCAAGATCCGGTATACGAGCAGTACTTC
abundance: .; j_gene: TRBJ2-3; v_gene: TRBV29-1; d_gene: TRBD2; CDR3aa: CSSRAGGPQDTQYF; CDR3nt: TGCAGCTCCCGAGCGGGGGGGCCACAAGATACGCAGTATTTT
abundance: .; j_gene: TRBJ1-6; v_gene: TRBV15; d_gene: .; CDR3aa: CATRREDLRNSPLHF; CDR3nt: TGTGCCACCAGAAGAGAGGACCTGAGGAATTCACCCCTCCACTTT
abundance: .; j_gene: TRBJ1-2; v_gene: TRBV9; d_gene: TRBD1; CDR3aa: CASSAGGQGYDYGYTF; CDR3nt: TGTGCCAGCAGCGCGGGGGGACAGGGGTACGACTATGGCTACACCTTC
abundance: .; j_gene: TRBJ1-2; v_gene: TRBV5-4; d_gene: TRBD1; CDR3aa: CASSLSLGEQGYGYTF; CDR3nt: TGTGCCAGCAGCTTGAGTTTGGGAGAACAGGGGTATGGCTACACCTTC
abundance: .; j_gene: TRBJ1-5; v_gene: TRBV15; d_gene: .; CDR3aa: CATSRDLALPGQPQHF; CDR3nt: TGTGCCACCAGCAGAGATCTGGCACTGCCGGGTCAGCCCCAGCATTTT
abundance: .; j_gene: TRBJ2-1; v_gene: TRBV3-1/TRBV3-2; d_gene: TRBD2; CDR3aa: CASSHKGAGGNEQFF; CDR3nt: TGTGCCAGCAGCCACAAAGGAGCGGGGGGTAATGAGCAGTTCTTC
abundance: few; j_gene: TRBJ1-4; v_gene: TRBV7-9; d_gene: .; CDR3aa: CASSFQREKLFF; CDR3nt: TGTGCCAGCAGCTTCCAAAGGGAAAAACTGTTTTTT